The clone carrying this TCR beta chain was observed a single time. Trimming took 4 bases from V and 4 from J; bases not matched to a gene: 10. This CDR3 has 16 amino acids. Germline V gene data show CDR1 as KGHSH and CDR2 as LQKENI. Sequenced by immunoSEQ multiplex PCR; TCRdb stores in-frame clones only, minus some. In the table there are 2,000 to 2,500 clones, roughly 36% of which are singletons. The entry originates in a study of T cells in localized non-small cell lung cancer. Source: lung tumor tissue, taken before any cancer treatment. The receptor was derived from a man aged 35 to 69 with stage I lung adenocarcinoma. The J gene is TRBJ2-3, the V gene TRBV18; 8 nucleotides agree with TRBD2. CDR3 in DNA: TGTGCCAGCTCACGGGGACGTAGCGGGGCTCCAGATACGCAGTATTTT. It yields the protein CASSRGRSGAPDTQYF.